The T cell receptor beta chain under discussion was sequenced for a study of T-cell reconstitution after alpha-beta-depleted transplantation in children. Findings and caveats of the study: At the one-year point after transplant, T-cell counts and TCRbeta diversity were found to come mostly from T cells that had been newly produced. Recipient T cells and thymic progenitors that survived gave rise to the high TCRbeta diversity observed at day 60 in some patients. Expanded graft clones numbering several hundred reportedly gave rise to alpha-beta T cells about two months after transplant.

With respect to this clonotype: Its specificity is unknown.

It was with unique molecular identifiers that the TCRbeta library was prepared. One entry per CDR3 protein results from TCRdb running MiXCR on the PCR reads. The repertoire has about 200,000 distinct CDR3 sequences, around 5.9% of them found once; the top ten carry 4.5% to 5.5%. The CDR3 runs 15 residues. Germline CDR1 MNHEY, CDR2 SMNVEV (reference sequence). V was trimmed by 6 bases and J by 7 bases, leaving 21 bases between them. The V gene is TRBV27, the J gene TRBJ1-2; D might be TRBD1 (5 bases). Material: PBMCs, obtained before TCRalphabeta/CD19-depleted stem cell transplant. The sequence was collected from a girl less than two years old with combined immunodeficiency, due to receive a stem cell transplant. CDR3 bases: TGTGCCAGCAGAATAAACCCGGGAGCCCAGGGTGGCTACACCTTC. Its protein product is CASRINPGAQGGYTF.